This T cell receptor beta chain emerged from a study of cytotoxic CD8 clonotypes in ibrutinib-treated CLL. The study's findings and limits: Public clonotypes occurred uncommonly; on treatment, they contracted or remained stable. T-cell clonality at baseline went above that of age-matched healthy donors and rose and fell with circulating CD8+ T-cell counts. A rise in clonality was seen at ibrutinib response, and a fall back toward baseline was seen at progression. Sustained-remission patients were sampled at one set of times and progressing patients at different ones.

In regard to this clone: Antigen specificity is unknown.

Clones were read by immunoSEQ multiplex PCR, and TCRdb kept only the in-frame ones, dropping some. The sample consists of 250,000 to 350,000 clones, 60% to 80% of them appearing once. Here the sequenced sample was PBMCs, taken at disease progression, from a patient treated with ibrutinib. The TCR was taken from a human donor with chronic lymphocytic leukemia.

As DNA, the CDR3 is TGTGCCAGCAGCTTGAATACTATCTCCTACGAGCAGTACTTC. Translation: CASSLNTISYEQYF. The V gene is TRBV7-9, the J gene TRBJ2-7, with D unclear. Germline assignment: CDR1 SEHNR and CDR2 FQNEAQ (reference sequence). This CDR3 is built from 14 residues. The V end lost 3 bases, the J end lost 0 bases, and 9 bases lay between the germline ends.